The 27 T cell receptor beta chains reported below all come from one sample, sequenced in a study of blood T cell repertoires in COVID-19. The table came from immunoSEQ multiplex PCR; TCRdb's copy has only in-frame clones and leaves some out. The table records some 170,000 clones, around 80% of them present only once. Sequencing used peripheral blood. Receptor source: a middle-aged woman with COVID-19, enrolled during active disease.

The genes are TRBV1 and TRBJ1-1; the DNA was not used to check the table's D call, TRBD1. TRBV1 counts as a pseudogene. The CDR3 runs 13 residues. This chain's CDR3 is CTSCPHCYTEAFF. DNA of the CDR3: TGCACCAGCTGCCCCCATTGTTACACTGAAGCTTTCTTT.

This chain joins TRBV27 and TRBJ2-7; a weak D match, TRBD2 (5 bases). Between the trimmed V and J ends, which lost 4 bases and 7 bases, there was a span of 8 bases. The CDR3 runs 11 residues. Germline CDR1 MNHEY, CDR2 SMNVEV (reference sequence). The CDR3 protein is CASSWGAEQYF. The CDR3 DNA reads TGTGCCAGCAGTTGGGGAGCGGAGCAGTACTTC.

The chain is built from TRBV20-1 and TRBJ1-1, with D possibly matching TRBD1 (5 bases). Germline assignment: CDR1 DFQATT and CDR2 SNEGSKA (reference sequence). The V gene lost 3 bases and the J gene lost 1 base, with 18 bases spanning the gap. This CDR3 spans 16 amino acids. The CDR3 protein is CSASEGRTSRNTEAFF. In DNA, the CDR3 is TGCAGTGCTAGTGAAGGACGGACAAGTAGGAACACTGAAGCTTTCTTT.

The CDR3 protein is CSVERQYNEQFF. The CDR3, as DNA: TGCAGCGTTGAGCGGCAGTACAATGAGCAGTTCTTC. V is TRBV29-1 and J is TRBJ2-1; D call uncertain. This CDR3 region has 12 residues. V was pared by 3 bases and J by 4 bases, with 7 bases between. Per the germline V gene, CDR1 is SQVTM and CDR2 is ANQGSEA.

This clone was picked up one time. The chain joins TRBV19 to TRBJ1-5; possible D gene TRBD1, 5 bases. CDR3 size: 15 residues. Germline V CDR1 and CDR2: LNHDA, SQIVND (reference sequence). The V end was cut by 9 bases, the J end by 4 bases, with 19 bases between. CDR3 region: CASEGLTGLNQPQHF. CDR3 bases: TGTGCCAGCGAGGGACTGACGGGACTTAATCAGCCCCAGCATTTT.

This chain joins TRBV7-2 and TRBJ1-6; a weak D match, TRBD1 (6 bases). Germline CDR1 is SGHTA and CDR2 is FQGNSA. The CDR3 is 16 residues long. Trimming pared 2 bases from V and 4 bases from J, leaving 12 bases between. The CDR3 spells CASSLTLDSYNSPLHF. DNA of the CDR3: TGTGCCAGCAGCTTAACCCTGGACAGTTATAATTCACCCCTCCACTTT.

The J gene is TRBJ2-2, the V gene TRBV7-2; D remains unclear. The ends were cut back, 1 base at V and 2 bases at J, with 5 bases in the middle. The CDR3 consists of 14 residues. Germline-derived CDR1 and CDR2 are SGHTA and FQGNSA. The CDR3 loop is CASSLDLNTGELFF. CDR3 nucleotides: TGTGCCAGCAGCTTAGACCTAAACACCGGGGAGCTGTTTTTT.

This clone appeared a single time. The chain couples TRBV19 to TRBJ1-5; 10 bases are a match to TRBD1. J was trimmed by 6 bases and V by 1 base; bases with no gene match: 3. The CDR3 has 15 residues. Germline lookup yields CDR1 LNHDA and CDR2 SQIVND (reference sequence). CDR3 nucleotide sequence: TGTGCCAGTAGTATAGGACAGGGGGCGAGTCAGCCCCAGCATTTT. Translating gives CASSIGQGASQPQHF. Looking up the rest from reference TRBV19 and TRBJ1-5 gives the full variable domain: DGGITQSPKYLFRKEGQNVTLSCEQNLNHDAMYWYRQDPGQGLRLIYYSQIVNDFQKGDIAEGYSVSREKKESFPLTVTSAQKNPTAFYLCASSIGQGASQPQHFGDGTRLSIL.

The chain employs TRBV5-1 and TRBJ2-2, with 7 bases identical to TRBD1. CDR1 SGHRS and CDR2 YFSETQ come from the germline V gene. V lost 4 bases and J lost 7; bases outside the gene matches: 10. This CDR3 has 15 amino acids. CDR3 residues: CASSTLRGKDGELFF. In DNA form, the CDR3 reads TGCGCCAGCAGCACTCTCAGGGGGAAGGACGGGGAGCTGTTTTTT.

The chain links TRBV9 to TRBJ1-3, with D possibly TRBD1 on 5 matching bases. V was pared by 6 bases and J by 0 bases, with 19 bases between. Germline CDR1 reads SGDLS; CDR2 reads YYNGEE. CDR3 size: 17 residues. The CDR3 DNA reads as TGTGCCAGCACCTCCCGGATGGACACCCTCTCTGGAAACACCATATATTTT. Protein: CASTSRMDTLSGNTIYF.

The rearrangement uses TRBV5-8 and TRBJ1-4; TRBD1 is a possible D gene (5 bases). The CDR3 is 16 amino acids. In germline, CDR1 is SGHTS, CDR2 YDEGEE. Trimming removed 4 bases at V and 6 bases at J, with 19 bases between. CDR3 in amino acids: CASSRGSGVLYEKLFF. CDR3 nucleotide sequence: TGTGCCAGCAGCCGGGGGTCAGGAGTGCTGTATGAAAAACTGTTTTTT.

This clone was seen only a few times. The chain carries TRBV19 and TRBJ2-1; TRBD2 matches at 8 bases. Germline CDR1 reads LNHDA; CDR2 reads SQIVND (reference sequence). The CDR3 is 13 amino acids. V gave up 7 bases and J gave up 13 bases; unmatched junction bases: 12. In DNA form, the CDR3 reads TGTGCCAGTACCCTAGGTGGGAGCGGGGGTCAGTTCTTC. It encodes CASTLGGSGGQFF.

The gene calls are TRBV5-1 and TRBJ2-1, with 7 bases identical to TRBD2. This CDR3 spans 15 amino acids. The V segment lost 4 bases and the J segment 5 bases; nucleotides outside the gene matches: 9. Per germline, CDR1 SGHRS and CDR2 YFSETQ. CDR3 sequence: CASSVPTGTNNEQFF. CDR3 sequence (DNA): TGCGCCAGCAGCGTTCCAACCGGGACTAACAATGAGCAGTTCTTC.

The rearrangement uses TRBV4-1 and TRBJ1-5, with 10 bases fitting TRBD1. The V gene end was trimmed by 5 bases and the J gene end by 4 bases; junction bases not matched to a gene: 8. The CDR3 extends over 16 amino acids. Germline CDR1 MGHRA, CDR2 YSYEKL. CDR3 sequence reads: CASSVSGTGVNQPQHF. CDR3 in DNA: TGCGCCAGCAGCGTTTCCGGGACAGGGGTTAATCAGCCCCAGCATTTT.

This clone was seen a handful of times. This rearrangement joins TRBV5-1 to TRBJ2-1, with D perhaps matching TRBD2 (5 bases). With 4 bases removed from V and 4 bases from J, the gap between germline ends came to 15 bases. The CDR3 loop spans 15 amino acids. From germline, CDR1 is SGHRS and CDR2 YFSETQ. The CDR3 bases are TGCGCCAGCAGCCCGGAGGCTTCTCCTTACAATGAGCAGTTCTTC. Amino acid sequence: CASSPEASPYNEQFF.

The DNA for the CDR3 is TGTGCCAGCAGCCCCGGGACTAGCCTCACCGGGGAGCTGTTTTTT. It yields the protein CASSPGTSLTGELFF. The chain carries TRBV11-3 and TRBJ2-2, with TRBD2 matching over 9 bases. Germline V gives CDR1 SGHNT, CDR2 YENEEA. CDR3 length equals 15 residues. The V and J ends lost 5 bases and 4 bases, in that order; junction bases with no gene match: 5.

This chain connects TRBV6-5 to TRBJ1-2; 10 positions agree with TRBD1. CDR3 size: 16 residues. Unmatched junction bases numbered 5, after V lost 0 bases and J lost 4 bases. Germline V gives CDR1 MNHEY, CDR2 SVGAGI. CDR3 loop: CASSYSGQGVRYGYTF. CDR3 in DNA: TGTGCCAGCAGTTACTCCGGACAGGGGGTGCGCTATGGCTACACCTTC.

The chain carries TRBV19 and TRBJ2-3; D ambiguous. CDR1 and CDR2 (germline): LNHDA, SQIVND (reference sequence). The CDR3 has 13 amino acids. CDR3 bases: TGTGCTGTGAGGTATGCTAGCACAGATACGCAGTATTTT. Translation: CAVRYASTDTQYF. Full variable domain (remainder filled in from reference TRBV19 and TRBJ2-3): DGGITQSPKYLFRKEGQNVTLSCEQNLNHDAMYWYRQDPGQGLRLIYYSQIVNDFQKGDIAEGYSVSREKKESFPLTVTSAQKNPTAFYLCAVRYASTDTQYFGPGTRLTVL.

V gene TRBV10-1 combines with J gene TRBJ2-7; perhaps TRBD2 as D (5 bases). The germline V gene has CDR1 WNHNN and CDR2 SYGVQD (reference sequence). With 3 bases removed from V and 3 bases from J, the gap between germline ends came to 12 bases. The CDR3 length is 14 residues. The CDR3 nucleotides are TGCGCCAGCAGTGAAGCCCCCCGGGGCTACGAGCAGTACTTC. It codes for CASSEAPRGYEQYF.

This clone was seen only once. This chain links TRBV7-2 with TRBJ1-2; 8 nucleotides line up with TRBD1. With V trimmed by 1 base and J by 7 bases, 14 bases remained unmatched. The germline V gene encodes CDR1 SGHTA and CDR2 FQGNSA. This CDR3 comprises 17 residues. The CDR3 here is CASSLGRSGRGLTGYTF. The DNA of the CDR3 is TGTGCCAGCAGCTTAGGTCGTTCGGGCAGGGGGCTAACTGGCTACACCTTC.

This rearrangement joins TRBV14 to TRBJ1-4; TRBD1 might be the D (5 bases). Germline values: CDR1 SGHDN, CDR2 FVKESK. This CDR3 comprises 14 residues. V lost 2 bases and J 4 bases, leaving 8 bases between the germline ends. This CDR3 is CASSQWGLNEKLFF. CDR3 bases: TGTGCCAGCAGCCAATGGGGCCTTAATGAAAAACTGTTTTTT.

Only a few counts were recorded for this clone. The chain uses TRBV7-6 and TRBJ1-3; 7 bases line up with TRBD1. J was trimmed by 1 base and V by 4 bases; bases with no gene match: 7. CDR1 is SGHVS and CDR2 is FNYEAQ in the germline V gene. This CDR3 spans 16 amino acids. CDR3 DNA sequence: TGTGCCAGCAGCTCCGGAGGGACAGTATCTGGAAACACCATATATTTT. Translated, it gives CASSSGGTVSGNTIYF.

This CDR3 reads CASSPHRDQPQHF. The CDR3 bases are TGTGCCAGCAGTCCCCACCGGGATCAGCCCCAGCATTTT. V usage is TRBV28 and J usage is TRBJ1-5; unclear D gene. V was trimmed by 5 bases and J by 5 bases, leaving 10 bases between them. The CDR3 consists of 13 residues. The germline CDR1 and CDR2 sequences are MDHEN and SYDVKM.

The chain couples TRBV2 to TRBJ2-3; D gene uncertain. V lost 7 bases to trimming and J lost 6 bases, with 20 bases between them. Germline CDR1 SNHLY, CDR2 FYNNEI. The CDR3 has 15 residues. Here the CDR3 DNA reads TGTGCCAGCAATCTGGTCGGCGGCCGTCTTGATACGCAGTATTTT. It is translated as CASNLVGGRLDTQYF.

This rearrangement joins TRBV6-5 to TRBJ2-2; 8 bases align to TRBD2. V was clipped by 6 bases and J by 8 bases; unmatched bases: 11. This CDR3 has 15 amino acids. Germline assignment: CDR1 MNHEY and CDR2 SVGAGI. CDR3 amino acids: CASRAPGGAGGELFF. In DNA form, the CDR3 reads TGTGCCAGCAGAGCCCCCGGGGGGGCAGGAGGGGAGCTGTTTTTT.

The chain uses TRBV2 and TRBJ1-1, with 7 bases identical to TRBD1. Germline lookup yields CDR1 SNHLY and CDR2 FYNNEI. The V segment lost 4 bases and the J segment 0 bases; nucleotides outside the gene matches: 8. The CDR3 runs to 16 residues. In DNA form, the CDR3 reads TGTGCCAGCAGTGTAAGGGGGCAAGGAGTGAACACTGAAGCTTTCTTT. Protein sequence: CASSVRGQGVNTEAFF.

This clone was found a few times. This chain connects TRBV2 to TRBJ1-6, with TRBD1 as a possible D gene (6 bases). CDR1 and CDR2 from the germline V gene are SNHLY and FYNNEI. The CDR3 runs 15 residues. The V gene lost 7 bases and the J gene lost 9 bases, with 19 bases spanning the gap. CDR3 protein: CASTRGGARGSPLHF. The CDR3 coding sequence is TGTGCCAGCACCCGAGGGGGAGCTCGAGGTTCACCCCTCCACTTT.